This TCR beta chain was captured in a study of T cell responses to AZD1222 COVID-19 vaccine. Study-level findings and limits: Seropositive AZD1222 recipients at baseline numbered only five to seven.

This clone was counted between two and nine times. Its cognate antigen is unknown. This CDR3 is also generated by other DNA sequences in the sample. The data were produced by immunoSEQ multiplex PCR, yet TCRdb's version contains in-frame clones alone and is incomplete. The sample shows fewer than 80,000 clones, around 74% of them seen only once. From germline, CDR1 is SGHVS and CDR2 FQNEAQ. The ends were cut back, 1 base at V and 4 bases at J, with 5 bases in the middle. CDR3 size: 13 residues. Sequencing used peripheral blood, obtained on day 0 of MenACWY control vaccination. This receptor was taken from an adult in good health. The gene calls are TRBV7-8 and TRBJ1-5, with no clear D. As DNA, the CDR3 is TGTGCCAGCAGCTTAGACCGTAATCAGCCCCAGCATTTT. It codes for CASSLDRNQPQHF. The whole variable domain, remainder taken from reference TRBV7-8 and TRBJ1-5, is GAGVSQSPRYKVAKRGQDVALRCDPISGHVSLFWYQQALGQGPEFLTYFQNEAQLDKSGLPSDRFFAERPEGSVSTLKIQRTQQEDSAVYLCASSLDRNQPQHFGDGTRLSIL.